These T cell receptor beta chains were read from a single sample in a study of cytomegalovirus exposure and HLA in healthy donors. Repertoires were generated with immunoSEQ multiplex PCR, while TCRdb's copy carries only in-frame clones and drops some. There are about 210,000 clones in the sample; roughly four fifths occur only once, and around 3.6% lies in the top ten. Sequencing used PBMCs. These receptors were taken from a man in his forties in good health and CMV-seropositive. Both conserved end residues are part of each CDR3. The D gene is left open where the match is weak. Clone size is stated in some rows and not others, as once, few, many or a class when expanded.

TRBD2	TRBV29-1	16	TRBJ2-1	-	TGCAGCGTGGACGAGGGGCCGGGACTAACTTACAATGAGCAGTTCTTC	CSVDEGPGLTYNEQFF
-	TRBV10-2	14	TRBJ2-7	-	TGCGCCAGCAGTGAGGGGGGCCGAGGCTACGAGCAGTACTTC	CASSEGGRGYEQYF
TRBD1	TRBV6-5	14	TRBJ2-7	-	TGTGCCAGCGGGACAGGGCCCTCGACCTACGAGCAGTACTTC	CASGTGPSTYEQYF
TRBD1	TRBV2	13	TRBJ2-1	-	TGTGCCAGTGGGACAGGGTCAGTCAATGAGCAGTTCTTC	CASGTGSVNEQFF
-	TRBV5-5	17	TRBJ1-3	few	TGTGCCAGCAGCCGGACTGAAAACCCCTACTCTGGAAACACCATATATTTT	CASSRTENPYSGNTIYF
-	TRBV7-8	18	TRBJ1-6	-	TGTGCCAGCAGCCCCCGGTTAGAGGGGAGGGCCTATAATTCACCCCTCCACTTT	CASSPRLEGRAYNSPLHF
-	TRBV6-5	14	TRBJ2-1	-	TGTGCCAGCAGTAACGTGGGGGGCTACAATGAGCAGTTCTTC	CASSNVGGYNEQFF
-	TRBV7-9	11	TRBJ2-7	-	TGTGCCAGCACCCCCAACTACGAGCAGTACTTC	CASTPNYEQYF
TRBD1	TRBV10-3	16	TRBJ2-5	-	TGTGCCATCAGCCCAGCGAGGGACAGGGGTGGGGAGACCCAGTACTTC	CAISPARDRGGETQYF
TRBD1	TRBV5-5	14	TRBJ1-2	-	TGTGCCAGCAGCTCAACGGACAGGGACTATGGCTACACCTTC	CASSSTDRDYGYTF
TRBD1	TRBV28	15	TRBJ2-7	once	TGTGCCAGCAGTCCATCCGGGACAGGGAACTACGAGCAGTACTTC	CASSPSGTGNYEQYF
-	TRBV4-3	14	TRBJ2-7	-	TGCGCCAGCAGCCAAGGGACTGGCACCTACGAGCAGTACTTC	CASSQGTGTYEQYF
TRBD2	TRBV7-2	14	TRBJ2-5	-	TGTGCCAGCAGCTCCCGGGGACTAGAAGAGACCCAGTACTTC	CASSSRGLEETQYF
TRBD2	TRBV27	17	TRBJ2-1	once	TGTGCCAGCAGTTTTTTCGGGACTAGCGGGGCATACAATGAGCAGTTCTTC	CASSFFGTSGAYNEQFF
TRBD2	TRBV12-5	14	TRBJ2-1	-	TGTGCTAGTGGTTTGGGGCTAGCGGGAAATGAGCAGTTCTTC	CASGLGLAGNEQFF
-	TRBV5-4	15	TRBJ2-3	-	TGTGCCAGCACCACGCGAGGGACATCGGCGGATACGCAGTATTTT	CASTTRGTSADTQYF
-	TRBV21-1	18	TRBJ2-3	few	TGTGCCAGCAGCAAAGGGAAGGCTAGCGGGGGGAAGGCAGATACGCAGTATTTT	CASSKGKASGGKADTQYF
-	TRBV5-4	16	TRBJ1-5	-	TGTGCCAGCAGCTTGGTATCGGGGGATGGCAATCAGCCCCAGCATTTT	CASSLVSGDGNQPQHF
-	TRBV5-4	13	TRBJ2-1	-	TGTGCCAGCGGACGGACTGGGAACAATGAGCAGTTCTTC	CASGRTGNNEQFF
TRBD1	TRBV7-9	15	TRBJ2-5	-	TGTGCCAGCAGTTCCGGGACAGGGGAGTTGGAGACCCAGTACTTC	CASSSGTGELETQYF
-	TRBV29-1	14	TRBJ2-3	-	TGCAGCGTCTTGACATGGTCTAGCACAGATACGCAGTATTTT	CSVLTWSSTDTQYF
TRBD2	TRBV7-7	15	TRBJ2-5	few	TGTGCCAGCAGCTTAGGACTAGCGGGACGAGAGACCCAGTACTTC	CASSLGLAGRETQYF
TRBD1	TRBV5-4	14	TRBJ2-7	few	TGTGCCAGCAGCTGGACAGGGGGCTCCTACGAGCAGTACTTC	CASSWTGGSYEQYF
TRBD2	TRBV4-3	18	TRBJ2-2	-	TGCGCCAGCAGCCAAGACCCACGAGCGGGAGGGCCGACCGGGGAGCTGTTTTTT	CASSQDPRAGGPTGELFF
-	TRBV6-1	13	TRBJ1-6	-	TGTGCCAGCAGGACGGACGGGAATTCACCCCCCCACTTT	CASRTDGNSPPHF